This T cell receptor (beta chain) was profiled in a study of shared clonotypes between healthy human individuals. General study points: The researchers took only blood, and tissue repertoires probably look different.

Trimming removed 0 bases at V and 2 bases at J, with 11 bases between. Germline values: CDR1 SGHNT, CDR2 YYREEE (reference sequence). CDR3 length: 15 residues. Assay: immunoSEQ multiplex PCR; the TCRdb copy retains only in-frame clones and omits some. The data contain under 1,900,000 clones, approximately 98.5% of them singletons. On this clone: Its antigen is as yet unknown.

The sequencing sample was made of naive CD4+ T cells sorted from blood. Subset reported: CD45RA+ positively selected. This chain uses TRBV5-4 with TRBJ1-1, with D possibly matching TRBD1 (6 bases). This clonotype was sampled from a man aged 30 to 39 in good health. The CDR3 here is CASSLAPGENTEAFF. The DNA of the CDR3 is TGTGCCAGCAGCTTGGCCCCAGGGGAAAACACTGAAGCTTTCTTT.